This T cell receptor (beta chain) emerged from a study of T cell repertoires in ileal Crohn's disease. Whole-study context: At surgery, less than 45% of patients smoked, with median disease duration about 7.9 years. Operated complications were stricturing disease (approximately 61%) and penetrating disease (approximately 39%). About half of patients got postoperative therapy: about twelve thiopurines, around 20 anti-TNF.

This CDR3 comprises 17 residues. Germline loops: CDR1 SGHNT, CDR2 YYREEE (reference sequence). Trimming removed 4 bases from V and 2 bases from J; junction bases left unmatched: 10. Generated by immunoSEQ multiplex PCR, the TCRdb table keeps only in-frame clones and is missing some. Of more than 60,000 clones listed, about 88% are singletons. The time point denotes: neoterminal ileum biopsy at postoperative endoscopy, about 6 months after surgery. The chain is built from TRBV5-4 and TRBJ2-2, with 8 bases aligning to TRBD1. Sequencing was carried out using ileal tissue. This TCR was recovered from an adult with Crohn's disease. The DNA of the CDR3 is TGTGCCAGCAGCCCAACAGGACAGGGAGGAAACACCGGGGAGCTGTTTTTT. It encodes CASSPTGQGGNTGELFF.